Below are 4 T cell receptor beta chains sequenced from a single sample in a study of Tregs in tolerant kidney transplant recipients. Sequencing was performed with immunoSEQ multiplex PCR; in TCRdb, only in-frame clones are kept and a portion is missing. The sample includes about 55,000 clones, about 89% of them seen just once. Related graft donors supplied nonmyeloablative bone marrow transplants, and mixed chimerism was transient. This material consisted of CD8+ T cells from blood (PBMCs), taken 24 months after the transplant. The receptors originated from a human patient who received a combined kidney and bone marrow transplant. T cells may partly derive from the graft donor.

This chain connects TRBV13 to TRBJ2-3, with D tentatively TRBD2 (5 bases). Germline V gene sequence: CDR1 PRHDT, CDR2 FYEKMQ (reference sequence). This CDR3 spans 12 amino acids. V lost 5 bases to trimming and J lost 6 bases, with 9 bases between them. The CDR3 protein is CASSRGRDTQYF. CDR3 coding DNA: TGTGCCAGCAGCCGGGGTCGTGATACGCAGTATTTT.

By proportion, this clone is medium-sized. V usage is TRBV7-3 and J usage is TRBJ2-5, with D perhaps TRBD1 (6 bases). CDR3 length: 15 amino acids. Trimming took 5 bases from V and 4 from J, leaving 17 bases between them. Germline V lookup: CDR1 SGHTA, CDR2 FQGTGA. In DNA form, the CDR3 reads TGTGCCAGCAGCCGCTTGGCGTCAGGGGTAGAGACCCAGTACTTC. Translating it yields CASSRLASGVETQYF.

The chain recombines TRBV13 with TRBJ2-5, with 8 bases matching TRBD2. Germline CDR1 PRHDT, CDR2 FYEKMQ (reference sequence). Germline trimming cut 0 bases from V and 5 bases from J; bases unmatched to any gene: 5. The CDR3 runs 15 residues. CDR3 sequence reads: CASSLGRGAGETQYF. In DNA form, the CDR3 reads TGTGCCAGCAGCTTAGGGCGGGGGGCAGGGGAGACCCAGTACTTC.

V gene TRBV19 combines with J gene TRBJ2-1; maybe TRBD2 (6 bases). Germline-derived CDR1 and CDR2 are LNHDA and SQIVND (reference sequence). The CDR3 consists of 16 residues. Between the trimmed V and J ends, which lost 3 bases and 3 bases, there was a span of 15 bases. Here the CDR3 reads CASSIGGWVVYNEQFF. The CDR3 DNA reads TGTGCCAGTAGTATCGGAGGGTGGGTAGTCTACAATGAGCAGTTCTTC.